Sequencing of this T cell receptor beta chain was carried out in a study of T cells in Graves' hyperthyroidism and ophthalmopathy (dated by TCRdb to the late 2010s). In terms of the full investigation: Peripheral blood samples were taken at the time of initial diagnosis, prior to any treatment. Whether ophthalmopathy could be predicted prospectively was tested in an independent validation cohort made up of under 20 hyperthyroidism patients plus 17 patients who later progressed to ophthalmopathy. To identify TCR V-J signatures that set the groups apart, the researchers used a discovery cohort of roughly 100 patients, made up of 40 to 45 with Graves' ophthalmopathy and around 58 with stable Graves' hyperthyroidism. Following sampling, methimazole starting at 30 mg daily was given to hyperthyroidism patients, and high-dose intravenous methylprednisolone was given to ophthalmopathy patients. The paper describes TCR Vbeta CDR3 sequencing of fewer than 150 peripheral blood samples, made up of some 42 ophthalmopathy patients, 70 to 75 hyperthyroidism patients and 17 progressor patients. The 100 or so discovery patients were randomly split 7:3 into training and test sets. Thyroid tissue and blood T-cell repertoires from about six Graves' hyperthyroidism patients were also compared in the study.

The TCR beta CDR3 regions were amplified from the RNA transcripts. The first round of RT-PCR for the TCR CDR3 was performed with the HTBI primer set and the Qiagen OneStep RT-PCR kit. Libraries were constructed in a second round of multiplex PCR, after which size selection and purification were carried out. Paired-end sequencing of the libraries was performed with 100 bp reads on an Illumina HiSeq2000. The original methods were these. SOAPnuke was used to process the raw data, throwing out any read that contained adapters or uncalled bases, had a mean Phred below 15, or lacked an exact constant-primer or identifier match. High-quality paired reads were merged using COPE v1.2.5, and each unique nucleotide sequence was defined as a clonotype. Clonotypes were aligned to IMGT TRBV, TRBD and TRBJ reference segments using MiTCR v1.1. Analysis was restricted to V-J combinations with a frequency above 0.0001, which covered about 99% of repertoires. A TCS score was defined as the ratio between F50 (clonal expansion) and ExV (chaos), using BLOSUM62-based TCRdist between CDR3 peptides within each V-J. Welch's t-statistics and random forest reduced just over 500 V-J features to 13, which were used in a naive Bayes classifier (R e1071). The public reads were quality trimmed at Q25 with fastp and then assembled into clones with MiXCR by TCRdb, keeping productive beta chains. Records with the same CDR3 protein are collapsed into one entry carrying the most frequent genes and DNA. TCRdb's processing, not the authors' own work, is the source of the V and J calls. Present in this sample are fewer than 550,000 distinct CDR3 sequences, more than 15% of which were seen just once. In total, the top ten clones hold 13% to 15% of the sample.

A patient counted as having stable Graves' hyperthyroidism if no progression to ophthalmopathy occurred over 18 months of follow-up. Hyperthyroidism patients were aged 18 to 65 years and newly diagnosed, with disease duration of less than 2 months. The study excluded patients with uncontrolled infections, other autoimmune diseases, pregnancy or lactation. Diagnoses relied on clinical symptoms, serum thyroxine and TRAb, thyroid ultrasound and orbital computed tomography. PBMCs were isolated from around 10 ml of fresh peripheral blood by Ficoll-Paque density gradient centrifugation. Total RNA was extracted with Trizol reagent, and quality was checked on an Agilent 2100 Bioanalyzer. From V the trimming removes 6 bases and from J it removes 6 bases, while the gene matches leave 16 bases of the junction unaccounted for. Including cysteine and phenylalanine, the CDR3 has 16 amino acids. Here the CDR3 DNA is all that survives: 48 bases in frame from base 1. Via the germline V gene, CDR1 is SNHLY and CDR2 FYNNEI.

On the study overall, not on this receptor specifically: Most expanded thyroid clonotypes (frequency above 0.001) were also detected in blood, suggesting blood repertoires may reflect thyroid immune responses. Ophthalmopathy was separated from stable hyperthyroidism by a 13 V-J signature model, with around 88% sensitivity and about 81% specificity obtained in cross-validation and 80%/75% obtained in testing. In validation, the model predicted progression to ophthalmopathy a median of roughly six months before onset, with 65% to 71% sensitivity and almost 75% specificity. No statistical method was used to fix the sample size in advance, and group allocation was not hidden from the investigators.

At least ten counts were recorded for this clonotype. Its antigen is currently not known. The input lacks base qualities; no much larger clone sits a single base away. The source is a woman aged 18 to 35 with Graves' hyperthyroidism. The sample consisted of blood. The receptor chain draws on TRBV2 and TRBJ1-2; TRBD1 matches 7 bases in the middle. CDR3 sequence: CASRAPGDRRKDGYTF. Here is the DNA: TGTGCCAGCAGAGCCCCTGGGGACAGAAGGAAGGATGGCTACACCTTC.